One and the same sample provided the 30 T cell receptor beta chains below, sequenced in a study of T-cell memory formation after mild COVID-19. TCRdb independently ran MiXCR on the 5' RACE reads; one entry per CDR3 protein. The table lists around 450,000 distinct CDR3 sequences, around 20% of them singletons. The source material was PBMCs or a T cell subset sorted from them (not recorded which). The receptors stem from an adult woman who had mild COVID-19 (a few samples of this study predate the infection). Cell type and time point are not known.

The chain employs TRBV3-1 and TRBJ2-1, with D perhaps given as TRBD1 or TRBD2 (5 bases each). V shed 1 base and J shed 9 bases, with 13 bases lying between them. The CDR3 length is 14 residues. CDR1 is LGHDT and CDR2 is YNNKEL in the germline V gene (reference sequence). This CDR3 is CASSQGWGIFEQFF. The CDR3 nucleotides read TGTGCCAGCAGCCAAGGGTGGGGGATCTTTGAGCAGTTCTTC.

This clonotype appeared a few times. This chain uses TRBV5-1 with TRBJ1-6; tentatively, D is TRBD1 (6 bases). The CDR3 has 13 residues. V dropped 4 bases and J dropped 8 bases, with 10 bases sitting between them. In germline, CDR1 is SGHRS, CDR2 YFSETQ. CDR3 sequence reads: CASSEGGDSPLHF. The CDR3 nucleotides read TGCGCCAGCAGCGAGGGGGGTGATTCACCCCTCCACTTT.

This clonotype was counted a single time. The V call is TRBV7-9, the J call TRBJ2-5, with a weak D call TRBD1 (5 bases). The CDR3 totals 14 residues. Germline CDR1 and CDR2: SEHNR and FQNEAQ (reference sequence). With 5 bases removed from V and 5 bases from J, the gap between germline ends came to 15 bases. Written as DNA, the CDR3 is TGTGCCAGCAGCCACGGAGACAGCCGGGAGACCCAGTACTTC. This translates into CASSHGDSRETQYF.

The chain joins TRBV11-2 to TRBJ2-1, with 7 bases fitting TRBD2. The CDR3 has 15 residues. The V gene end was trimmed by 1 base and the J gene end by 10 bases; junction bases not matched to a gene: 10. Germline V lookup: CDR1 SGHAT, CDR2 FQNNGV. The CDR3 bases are TGTGCCAGCAGCTTAGCGCGGGAGCGGCGTTTCGAGCAGTTCTTC. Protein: CASSLARERRFEQFF.

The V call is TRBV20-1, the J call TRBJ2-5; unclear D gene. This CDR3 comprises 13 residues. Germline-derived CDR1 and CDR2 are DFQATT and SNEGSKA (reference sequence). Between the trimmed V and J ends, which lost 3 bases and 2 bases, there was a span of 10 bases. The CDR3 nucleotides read TGCAGTGCTAGTGATCAACCACAAGAGACCCAGTACTTC. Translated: CSASDQPQETQYF.

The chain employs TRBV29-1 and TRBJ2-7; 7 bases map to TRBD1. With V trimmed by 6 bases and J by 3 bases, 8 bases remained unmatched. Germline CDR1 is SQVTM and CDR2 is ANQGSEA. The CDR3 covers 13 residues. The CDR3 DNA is TGCAGCGTGCAGGACAGGTCGAACTACGAGCAGTACTTC. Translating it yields CSVQDRSNYEQYF.

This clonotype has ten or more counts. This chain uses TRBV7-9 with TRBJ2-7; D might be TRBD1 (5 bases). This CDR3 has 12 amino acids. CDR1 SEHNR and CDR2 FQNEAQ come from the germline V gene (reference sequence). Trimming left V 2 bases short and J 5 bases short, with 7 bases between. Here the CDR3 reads CASSLQGNEQYF. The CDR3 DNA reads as TGTGCCAGCAGCTTACAGGGAAACGAGCAGTACTTC.

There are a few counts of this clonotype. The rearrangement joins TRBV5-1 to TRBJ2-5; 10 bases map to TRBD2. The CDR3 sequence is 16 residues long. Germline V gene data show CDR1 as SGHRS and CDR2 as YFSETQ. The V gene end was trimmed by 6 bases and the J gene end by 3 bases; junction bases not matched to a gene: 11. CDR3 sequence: CASTSRSGGAEETQYF. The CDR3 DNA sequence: TGCGCCAGCACGTCCCGCAGCGGGGGGGCAGAAGAGACCCAGTACTTC.

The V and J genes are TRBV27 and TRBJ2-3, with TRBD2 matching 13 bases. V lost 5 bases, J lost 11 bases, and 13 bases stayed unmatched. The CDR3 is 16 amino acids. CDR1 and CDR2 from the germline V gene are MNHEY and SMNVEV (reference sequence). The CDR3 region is CASSDVWTSGSKRQYF. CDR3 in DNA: TGTGCCAGCAGTGACGTCTGGACTAGCGGGAGTAAAAGGCAGTATTTT.

The CDR3 protein is CASSLAKAGGQNEQFF. The CDR3 bases are TGTGCCAGCAGCTTAGCGAAAGCGGGAGGGCAAAATGAGCAGTTCTTC. The chain uses TRBV7-6 and TRBJ2-1; 10 nucleotides agree with TRBD2. This CDR3 contains 16 residues. CDR1 SGHVS and CDR2 FNYEAQ come from the germline V gene. Trimming cost V 0 bases and J 7 bases; bases outside gene matches: 6.

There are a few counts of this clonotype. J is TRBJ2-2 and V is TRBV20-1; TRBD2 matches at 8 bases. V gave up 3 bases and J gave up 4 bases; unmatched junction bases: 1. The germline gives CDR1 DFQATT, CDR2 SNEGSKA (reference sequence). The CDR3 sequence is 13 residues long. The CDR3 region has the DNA TGCAGTGCTAGCGGGAGGGTCACCGGGGAGCTGTTTTTT. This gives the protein CSASGRVTGELFF.

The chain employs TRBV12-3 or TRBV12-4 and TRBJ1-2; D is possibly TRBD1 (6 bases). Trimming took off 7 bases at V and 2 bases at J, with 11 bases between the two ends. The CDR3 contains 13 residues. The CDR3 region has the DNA TGTGCCAGCACCGTCGGACAGAACTATGGCTACACCTTC. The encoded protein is CASTVGQNYGYTF.

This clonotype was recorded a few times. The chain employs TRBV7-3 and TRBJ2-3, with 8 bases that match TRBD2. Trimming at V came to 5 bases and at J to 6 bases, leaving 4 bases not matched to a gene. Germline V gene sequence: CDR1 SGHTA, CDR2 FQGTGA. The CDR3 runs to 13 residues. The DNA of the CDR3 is TGTGCCAGCAGCCACGGACTAGCTGATACGCAGTATTTT. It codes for CASSHGLADTQYF.

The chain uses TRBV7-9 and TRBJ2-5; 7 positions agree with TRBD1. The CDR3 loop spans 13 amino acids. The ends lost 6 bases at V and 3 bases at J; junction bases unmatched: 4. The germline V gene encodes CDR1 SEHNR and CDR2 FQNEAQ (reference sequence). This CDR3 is CASRYGTEETQYF. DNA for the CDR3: TGTGCCAGCAGATATGGGACAGAAGAGACCCAGTACTTC.

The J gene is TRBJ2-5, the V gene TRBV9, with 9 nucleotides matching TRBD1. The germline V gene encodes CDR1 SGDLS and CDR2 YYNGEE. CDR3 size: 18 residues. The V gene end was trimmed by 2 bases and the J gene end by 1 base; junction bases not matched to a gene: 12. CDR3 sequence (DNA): TGTGCCAGCAGCGTCCACGATACAGGGGGCTCGGGCCAAGAGACCCAGTACTTC. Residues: CASSVHDTGGSGQETQYF.

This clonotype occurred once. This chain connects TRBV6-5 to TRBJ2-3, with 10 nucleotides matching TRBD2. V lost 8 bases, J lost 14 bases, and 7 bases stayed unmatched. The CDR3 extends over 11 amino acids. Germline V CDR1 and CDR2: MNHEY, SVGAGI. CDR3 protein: CASFFSGGSYF. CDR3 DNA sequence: TGTGCCAGCTTCTTTAGCGGGGGGTCGTATTTT.

In nucleotides, the CDR3 is TGCGCCAGCCAGGGGAACTATGGCTACACCTTC. Encoded protein: CASQGNYGYTF. The chain combines TRBV5-1 with TRBJ1-2; possible D gene TRBD1, 6 bases. Germline lookup yields CDR1 SGHRS and CDR2 YFSETQ. V was trimmed by 7 bases and J by 2 bases, leaving 6 bases between them. The CDR3 length is 11 residues.

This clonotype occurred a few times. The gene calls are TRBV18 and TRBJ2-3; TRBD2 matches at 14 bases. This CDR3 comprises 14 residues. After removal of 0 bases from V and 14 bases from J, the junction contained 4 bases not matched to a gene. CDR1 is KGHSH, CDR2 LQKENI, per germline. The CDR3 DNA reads TGTGCCAGCTCACCACCCGGGACTAGCGGGGGAGTGTATTTT. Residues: CASSPPGTSGGVYF.

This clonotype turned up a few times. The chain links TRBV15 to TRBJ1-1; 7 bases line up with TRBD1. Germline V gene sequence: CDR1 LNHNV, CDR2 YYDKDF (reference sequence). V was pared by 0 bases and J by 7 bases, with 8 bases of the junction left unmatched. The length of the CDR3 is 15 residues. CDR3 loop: CATSRDKEGAGEAFF. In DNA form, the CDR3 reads TGTGCCACCAGCAGAGATAAGGAGGGGGCAGGTGAAGCTTTCTTT.

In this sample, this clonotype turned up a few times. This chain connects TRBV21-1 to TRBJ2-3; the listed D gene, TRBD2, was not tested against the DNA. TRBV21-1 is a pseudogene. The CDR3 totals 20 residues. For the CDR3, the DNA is TGTGCCAGCAGCAACGGGACTAGCGGGAGGGAAAAATTTAGTACAGATACGCAGTATTTT. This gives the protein CASSNGTSGREKFSTDTQYF.

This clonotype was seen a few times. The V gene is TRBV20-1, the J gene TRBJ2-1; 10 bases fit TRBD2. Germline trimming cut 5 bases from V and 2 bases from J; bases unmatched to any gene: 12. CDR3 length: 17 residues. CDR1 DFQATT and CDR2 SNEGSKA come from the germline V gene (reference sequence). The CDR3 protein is CSAFFGASGSTYNEQFF. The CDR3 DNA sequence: TGCAGTGCTTTTTTCGGGGCTAGCGGGAGTACCTACAATGAGCAGTTCTTC.

Here the CDR3 reads CASSYQGGGEKLFF. CDR3 coding DNA: TGTGCCAGCAGTTACCAGGGAGGTGGTGAAAAACTGTTTTTT. The rearrangement links TRBV6-5 to TRBJ1-4, with D possibly matching TRBD1 (5 bases). Germline CDR1 is MNHEY and CDR2 is SVGAGI. The germline V and J ends were trimmed by 2 bases and 7 bases, with 11 bases remaining between them. The CDR3 is 14 amino acids.

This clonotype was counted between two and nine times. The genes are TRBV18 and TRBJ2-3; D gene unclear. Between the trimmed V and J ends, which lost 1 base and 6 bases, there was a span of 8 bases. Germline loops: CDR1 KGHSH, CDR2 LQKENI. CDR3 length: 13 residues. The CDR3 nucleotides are TGTGCCAGCTCACCACTAGAAACGGATACGCAGTATTTT. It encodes CASSPLETDTQYF.

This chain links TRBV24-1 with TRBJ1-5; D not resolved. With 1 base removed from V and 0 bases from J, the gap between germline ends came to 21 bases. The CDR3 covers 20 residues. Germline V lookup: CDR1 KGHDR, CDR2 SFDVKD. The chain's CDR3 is CATSDFTRVSLTYSNQPQHF. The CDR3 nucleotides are TGTGCCACCAGTGATTTTACCCGGGTTTCACTAACTTATAGCAATCAGCCCCAGCATTTT.

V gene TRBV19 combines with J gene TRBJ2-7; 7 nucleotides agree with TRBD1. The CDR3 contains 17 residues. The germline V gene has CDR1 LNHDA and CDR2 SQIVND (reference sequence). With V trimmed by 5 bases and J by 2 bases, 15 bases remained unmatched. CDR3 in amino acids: CASSVTGGRGSPYEQYF. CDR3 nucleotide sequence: TGTGCCAGTAGTGTTACCGGAGGCAGGGGGTCCCCCTACGAGCAGTACTTC.

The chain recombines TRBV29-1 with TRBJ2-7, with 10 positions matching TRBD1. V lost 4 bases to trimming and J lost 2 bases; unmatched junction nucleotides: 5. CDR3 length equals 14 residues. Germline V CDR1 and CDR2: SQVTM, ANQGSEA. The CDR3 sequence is CSVGPGTGAYEQYF. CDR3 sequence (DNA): TGCAGCGTTGGTCCCGGGACAGGGGCCTACGAGCAGTACTTC.

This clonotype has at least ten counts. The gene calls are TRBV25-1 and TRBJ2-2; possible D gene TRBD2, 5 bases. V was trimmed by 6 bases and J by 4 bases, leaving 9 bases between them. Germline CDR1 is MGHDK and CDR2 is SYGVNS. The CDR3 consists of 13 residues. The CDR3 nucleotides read TGTGCCAGCAGAGGACTCCTCACCGGGGAGCTGTTTTTT. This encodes CASRGLLTGELFF.

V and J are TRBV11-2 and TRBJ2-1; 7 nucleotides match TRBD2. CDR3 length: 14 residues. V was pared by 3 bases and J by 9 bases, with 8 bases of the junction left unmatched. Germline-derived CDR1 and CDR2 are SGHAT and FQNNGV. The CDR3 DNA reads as TGTGCCAGCAGCTTGGAGACGGGACTATTTGAGCAGTTCTTC. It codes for CASSLETGLFEQFF.

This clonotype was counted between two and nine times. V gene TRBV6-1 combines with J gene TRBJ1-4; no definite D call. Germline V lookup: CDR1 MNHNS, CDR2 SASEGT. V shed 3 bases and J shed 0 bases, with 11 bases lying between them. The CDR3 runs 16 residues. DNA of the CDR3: TGTGCCAGCAGTGATAATTGGGGAGCAACTAATGAAAAACTGTTTTTT. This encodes CASSDNWGATNEKLFF.

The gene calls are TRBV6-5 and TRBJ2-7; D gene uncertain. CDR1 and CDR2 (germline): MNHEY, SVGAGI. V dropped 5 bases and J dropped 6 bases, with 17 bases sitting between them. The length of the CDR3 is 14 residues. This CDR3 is CASSPLVEGGEQYF. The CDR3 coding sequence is TGTGCCAGCAGTCCTCTCGTGGAAGGTGGCGAGCAGTACTTC.